Listed here are 7 T cell receptor beta chains from one sample, sequenced in a study of regulatory T cells in long-lasting Graves disease. Investigators prepared the TCR beta libraries by applying iRepertoire HTBI primers and Arm-PCR of CDR3 regions. TCRdb redid the calling of the multiplex PCR reads with MiXCR, one entry per CDR3 protein. Among 400,000 to 650,000 distinct CDR3 sequences listed, approximately 16% were seen once. As for time point: newly diagnosed GD, antithyroid drugs for less than 3 months. There was RNA extracted from PBMCs, and the TCR library was made from it. The same specimen was also included in a second study, on T cells in Graves' hyperthyroidism and ophthalmopathy.

Specimen: peripheral blood mononuclear cells (PBMCs), collected at new diagnosis, from a patient treated with antithyroid drugs. The receptors here all came from a woman in her forties or fifties with Graves disease.

The chain is built from TRBV19 and TRBJ2-5, with D uncertain. The CDR3 is 11 amino acids. V lost 1 base to trimming and J lost 6 bases, with 3 bases between them. Germline loops: CDR1 LNHDA, CDR2 SQIVND (reference sequence). DNA for the CDR3: TGTGCCAGTAGTATAGCAAAGACCCAGTACTTC. Translated, it gives CASSIAKTQYF.

This clonotype was detected many times. The V call is TRBV2, the J call TRBJ1-5; possibly TRBD1 for D (6 bases). The length of the CDR3 is 16 residues. Per the germline V gene, CDR1 is SNHLY and CDR2 is FYNNEI. Between the trimmed V and J ends, which lost 2 bases and 5 bases, there was a span of 16 bases. CDR3 sequence (DNA): TGTGCCAGCAGTGAAACAGGGAGGGAATGGTATCAGCCCCAGCATTTT. This codes for CASSETGREWYQPQHF.

This clonotype came up a few times. The rearrangement links TRBV7-9 to TRBJ1-6, with D hard to call. The ends were cut back, 5 bases at V and 3 bases at J, with 11 bases in the middle. The CDR3 contains 15 residues. CDR1 and CDR2 from the germline V gene are SEHNR and FQNEAQ (reference sequence). The CDR3 is CASSPALSYNSPLHF. CDR3 nucleotide sequence: TGTGCCAGCAGCCCAGCTCTCAGCTATAATTCACCCCTCCACTTT.

This clonotype was seen ten or more times. The rearrangement links TRBV28 to TRBJ2-7; possible D gene TRBD2, 6 bases. With 6 bases removed from V and 0 bases from J, the gap between germline ends came to 15 bases. CDR3 length: 15 residues. Germline V lookup: CDR1 MDHEN, CDR2 SYDVKM. CDR3 residues: CASSQARGRSYEQYF. The CDR3 DNA reads as TGTGCCAGCAGCCAGGCGCGGGGACGCTCCTACGAGCAGTACTTC. The whole variable domain, filled in from reference TRBV28 and TRBJ2-7, reads DVKVTQSSRYLVKRTGEKVFLECVQDMDHENMFWYRQDPGLGLRLIYFSYDVKMKEKGDIPEGYSVSREKKERFSLILESASTNQTSMYLCASSQARGRSYEQYFGPGTRLTVT.

This clonotype was counted many times. The rearrangement uses TRBV2 and TRBJ1-5, with D tentatively TRBD1 (6 bases). The CDR3 covers 15 residues. The germline V and J ends were trimmed by 2 bases and 4 bases, with 12 bases remaining between them. Looked up from germline, CDR1 is SNHLY and CDR2 is FYNNEI. The CDR3 sequence: CASSEQGMGNQPQHF. The CDR3 DNA reads TGTGCCAGCAGTGAACAGGGGATGGGAAATCAGCCCCAGCATTTT.

In this sample, this clonotype turned up many times. This chain uses TRBV20-1 with TRBJ2-1; D uncertain. The CDR3 is 14 residues long. Trimming took off 0 bases at V and 0 bases at J, with 6 bases between the two ends. The germline V gene has CDR1 DFQATT and CDR2 SNEGSKA (reference sequence). Here the CDR3 reads CSARDYGSYNEQFF. CDR3 sequence (DNA): TGCAGTGCTAGAGACTATGGCTCCTACAATGAGCAGTTCTTC.

This clonotype was seen only a few times. This chain connects TRBV3-1 to TRBJ2-3; D could derive from TRBD1 or TRBD2 (5 bases each). The germline gives CDR1 LGHDT, CDR2 YNNKEL (reference sequence). V lost 4 bases, J lost 6 bases, and 17 bases lay in between. The CDR3 has 15 residues. CDR3 nucleotides: TGTGCCAGCAGCCCGACCGGGACGTTCGGCGATACGCAGTATTTT. This codes for CASSPTGTFGDTQYF.